The rows below give T cell receptor beta chains drawn from one sample of a study of regulatory T cells in long-lasting Graves disease. TCRdb ran MiXCR on the multiplex PCR reads and lists one entry per CDR3 protein. In the table there are over 200,000 distinct CDR3 sequences, approximately 18% of which are singletons. The same sample was also used in a study of T cells in Graves' hyperthyroidism and ophthalmopathy.

The material was peripheral blood mononuclear cells (PBMCs), obtained at new diagnosis, from a patient treated with antithyroid drugs. All receptors come from a woman aged 30 to 39 with Graves disease. CDR3s include the opening cysteine and the closing phenylalanine or tryptophan. The D gene is left open where the match is weak. Size tells how often a clone was seen (once, few, many) or the class of an expanded clone, and some rows leave it out.

CDR3aa: CSARGGGGVETQYF
CDR3nt: TGCAGTGCTCGCGGGGGAGGGGGCGTAGAGACCCAGTACTTC
v_gene: TRBV20-1
abundance: many
j_gene: TRBJ2-5
d_gene: NA

CDR3aa: CASSLVDNSYNEQFF
CDR3nt: TGCGCCAGCAGCTTGGTAGACAACTCCTACAATGAGCAGTTCTTC
v_gene: TRBV5-1
abundance: many
j_gene: TRBJ2-1
d_gene: NA

CDR3aa: CASSQHQGYGYTF
CDR3nt: TGTGCCAGCAGCCAACACCAGGGGTATGGCTACACCTTC
v_gene: TRBV3-1
abundance: many
j_gene: TRBJ1-2
d_gene: NA

CDR3aa: CASSLAVQGNTEAFF
CDR3nt: TGCGCCAGCAGCTTGGCCGTGCAAGGGAACACTGAAGCTTTCTTT
v_gene: TRBV5-1
abundance: NA
j_gene: TRBJ1-1
d_gene: NA

CDR3aa: CATRQASTDTQYF
CDR3nt: TGTGCCACCAGACAGGCCAGCACAGATACGCAGTATTTT
v_gene: TRBV19
abundance: NA
j_gene: TRBJ2-3
d_gene: NA

CDR3aa: CASSPLPQPRAETQYF
CDR3nt: TGTGCCAGCTCACCATTACCGCAGCCCAGGGCCGAGACCCAGTACTTC
v_gene: TRBV18
abundance: NA
j_gene: TRBJ2-5
d_gene: NA

CDR3aa: CASSLAGGFNEQFF
CDR3nt: TGTGCCAGCAGCCTAGCGGGGGGATTCAATGAGCAGTTCTTC
v_gene: TRBV3-1
abundance: many
j_gene: TRBJ2-1
d_gene: TRBD2

CDR3aa: CASRPGTGIYEQYF
CDR3nt: TGTGCCAGCAGACCCGGGACAGGGATCTACGAGCAGTACTTC
v_gene: TRBV11-2
abundance: NA
j_gene: TRBJ2-7
d_gene: TRBD1

CDR3aa: CSARLASGGSNEQFF
CDR3nt: TGCAGTGCTAGATTGGCTAGCGGGGGGTCGAATGAGCAGTTCTTC
v_gene: TRBV20-1
abundance: many
j_gene: TRBJ2-1
d_gene: TRBD2

CDR3aa: CSAHRTGSGNTIYF
CDR3nt: TGCAGTGCTCACAGGACAGGGTCCGGAAACACCATATATTTT
v_gene: TRBV20-1
abundance: many
j_gene: TRBJ1-3
d_gene: TRBD1

CDR3aa: CSARKGTGIHNEQFF
CDR3nt: TGCAGTGCCCGAAAGGGGACAGGGATCCACAATGAGCAGTTCTTC
v_gene: TRBV20-1
abundance: few
j_gene: TRBJ2-1
d_gene: TRBD1

CDR3aa: CVSSLNGLAGDEQFF
CDR3nt: TGTGTCAGCAGCTTAAACGGGCTAGCGGGAGATGAGCAGTTCTTC
v_gene: TRBV7-3
abundance: NA
j_gene: TRBJ2-1
d_gene: TRBD2

CDR3aa: CASAQGTEKLFF
CDR3nt: TGTGCCTCCGCACAGGGAACTGAAAAACTGTTTTTT
v_gene: TRBV27
abundance: many
j_gene: TRBJ1-4
d_gene: NA

CDR3aa: CASSPSTATNEKLFF
CDR3nt: TGTGCCAGCAGCCCCTCGACGGCAACTAATGAAAAACTGTTTTTT
v_gene: TRBV3-1
abundance: many
j_gene: TRBJ1-4
d_gene: NA

CDR3aa: CASSALGQMTEAFF
CDR3nt: TGTGCCAGCAGCGCCCTGGGACAGATGACTGAAGCTTTCTTT
v_gene: TRBV7-8
abundance: many
j_gene: TRBJ1-1
d_gene: TRBD1

CDR3aa: CASIGTVDTNTGELFF
CDR3nt: TGCGCCAGTATCGGGACAGTAGATACGAACACCGGGGAGCTGTTTTTT
v_gene: TRBV5-1
abundance: many
j_gene: TRBJ2-2
d_gene: TRBD1

CDR3aa: CASSEGGFGYGYTF
CDR3nt: TGTGCCAGCAGTGAAGGGGGGTTCGGCTATGGCTACACCTTC
v_gene: TRBV2
abundance: many
j_gene: TRBJ1-2
d_gene: NA

CDR3aa: CASSQQGISYEQYF
CDR3nt: TGTGCCAGCAGCCAGCAGGGGATCTCCTACGAGCAGTACTTC
v_gene: TRBV3-1
abundance: many
j_gene: TRBJ2-7
d_gene: NA

CDR3aa: CASNGLGANTGELFF
CDR3nt: TGTGCCAGCAACGGCTTAGGCGCGAACACCGGGGAGCTGTTTTTT
v_gene: TRBV5-5
abundance: many
j_gene: TRBJ2-2
d_gene: NA

CDR3aa: CASSLLRDTEAFF
CDR3nt: TGTGCCAGCAGCTTACTGCGGGACACTGAAGCTTTCTTT
v_gene: TRBV12-3/TRBV12-4
abundance: many
j_gene: TRBJ1-1
d_gene: NA

CDR3aa: CSAWVAPNGYTF
CDR3nt: TGCAGCGCATGGGTTGCCCCCAATGGCTACACCTTC
v_gene: TRBV29-1
abundance: many
j_gene: TRBJ1-2
d_gene: NA

CDR3aa: CATSGVGAGGAKNIQYF
CDR3nt: TGTGCCACCTCGGGGGTAGGGGCTGGAGGGGCCAAAAACATTCAGTACTTC
v_gene: TRBV10-3
abundance: few
j_gene: TRBJ2-4
d_gene: NA

CDR3aa: CASSPGAAGGYTF
CDR3nt: TGTGCCAGCTCACCTGGGGCAGCTGGTGGCTACACCTTC
v_gene: TRBV18
abundance: many
j_gene: TRBJ1-2
d_gene: NA

CDR3aa: CASSPGGTGGFYEQYF
CDR3nt: TGTGCCAGCAGCCCAGGGGGGACAGGGGGATTCTACGAGCAGTACTTC
v_gene: TRBV9
abundance: many
j_gene: TRBJ2-7
d_gene: TRBD1

CDR3aa: CASSFPGDTYEQYF
CDR3nt: TGTGCCAGCAGTTTCCCAGGGGATACCTACGAGCAGTACTTC
v_gene: TRBV28
abundance: NA
j_gene: TRBJ2-7
d_gene: NA

CDR3aa: CASSSGAARAGLNTQYF
CDR3nt: TGTGCCAGCAGTTCAGGAGCGGCGAGGGCCGGCCTAAATACGCAGTATTTT
v_gene: TRBV12-3/TRBV12-4
abundance: many
j_gene: TRBJ2-3
d_gene: NA

CDR3aa: CAISAGNRVAFF
CDR3nt: TGTGCCATCAGTGCGGGGAACAGGGTTGCTTTCTTT
v_gene: TRBV10-3
abundance: few
j_gene: TRBJ1-1
d_gene: NA

CDR3aa: CASSFKAYPPLHF
CDR3nt: TGTGCCAGCAGCTTCAAGGCGTATCCACCCCTCCACTTT
v_gene: TRBV5-8
abundance: many
j_gene: TRBJ1-6
d_gene: NA

CDR3aa: CASSGNGRYTF
CDR3nt: TGTGCCAGCAGTGGAAACGGGAGGTACACCTTC
v_gene: TRBV6-1
abundance: many
j_gene: TRBJ1-2
d_gene: NA

CDR3aa: CASRGDTFYGYTF
CDR3nt: TGTGCCAGCAGAGGGGACACTTTCTATGGCTACACCTTC
v_gene: TRBV2
abundance: many
j_gene: TRBJ1-2
d_gene: NA

CDR3aa: CASSLIIANEQFF
CDR3nt: TGTGCCAGCAGCCTAATTATAGCCAATGAGCAGTTCTTC
v_gene: TRBV3-1
abundance: many
j_gene: TRBJ2-1
d_gene: NA

CDR3aa: CASSNSGGAYNEQFF
CDR3nt: TGTGCCAGCAGCAATAGCGGGGGGGCCTACAATGAGCAGTTCTTC
v_gene: TRBV27
abundance: many
j_gene: TRBJ2-1
d_gene: TRBD2

CDR3aa: CASSERANTGELFF
CDR3nt: TGTGCCAGCAGTGAACGAGCGAACACCGGGGAGCTGTTTTTT
v_gene: TRBV2
abundance: many
j_gene: TRBJ2-2
d_gene: NA

CDR3aa: CASSFGAPTEAFF
CDR3nt: TGCGCCAGCAGTTTCGGGGCCCCCACTGAAGCTTTCTTT
v_gene: TRBV10-2
abundance: many
j_gene: TRBJ1-1
d_gene: NA

CDR3aa: CASSSVLAGPYEQYF
CDR3nt: TGTGCCAGCAGTTCAGTACTAGCGGGACCCTACGAGCAGTACTTC
v_gene: TRBV12-3/TRBV12-4
abundance: many
j_gene: TRBJ2-7
d_gene: TRBD2

CDR3aa: CSVSLGTGVAEQYF
CDR3nt: TGCAGCGTGAGTTTAGGGACAGGTGTAGCCGAGCAGTACTTC
v_gene: TRBV29-1
abundance: many
j_gene: TRBJ2-7
d_gene: TRBD1

CDR3aa: CASTASGTVNEKLFF
CDR3nt: TGTGCCAGCACAGCATCCGGGACGGTTAATGAAAAACTGTTTTTT
v_gene: TRBV25-1
abundance: few
j_gene: TRBJ1-4
d_gene: NA

CDR3aa: CASATTQETQYF
CDR3nt: TGTGCCAGCGCGACTACACAAGAGACCCAGTACTTC
v_gene: TRBV19
abundance: NA
j_gene: TRBJ2-5
d_gene: NA

CDR3aa: CASSGKDRRNTEAFF
CDR3nt: TGCGCCAGCAGCGGGAAGGACAGGAGGAACACTGAAGCTTTCTTT
v_gene: TRBV4-1
abundance: few
j_gene: TRBJ1-1
d_gene: TRBD1

CDR3aa: CASSLQSYEQFF
CDR3nt: TGCGCCAGCAGCTTACAGTCCTATGAGCAGTTCTTC
v_gene: TRBV5-1
abundance: many
j_gene: TRBJ2-1
d_gene: NA

CDR3aa: CASSLSIRGLYGYTF
CDR3nt: TGTGCCAGCAGTTTATCTATCCGAGGACTCTATGGCTACACCTTC
v_gene: TRBV27
abundance: many
j_gene: TRBJ1-2
d_gene: NA

CDR3aa: CASSQDGGREVDAIYF
CDR3nt: TGTGCCAGCAGCCAAGACGGTGGCAGGGAGGTTGACGCCATATATTTT
v_gene: TRBV4-2
abundance: few
j_gene: TRBJ1-3
d_gene: NA

CDR3aa: CASNQGGTGPQPQHF
CDR3nt: TGTGCCAGCAACCAAGGGGGGACAGGGCCTCAGCCCCAGCATTTT
v_gene: TRBV6-1
abundance: NA
j_gene: TRBJ1-5
d_gene: TRBD1

CDR3aa: CASSSLDRASYEQYF
CDR3nt: TGTGCCAGCAGTTCCCTAGACAGGGCCTCCTACGAGCAGTACTTC
v_gene: TRBV6-5
abundance: few
j_gene: TRBJ2-7
d_gene: TRBD1

CDR3aa: CASSLVAGLTDTQYF
CDR3nt: TGTGCCAGCAGCTTGGTAGCGGGGCTAACAGATACGCAGTATTTT
v_gene: TRBV5-4
abundance: NA
j_gene: TRBJ2-3
d_gene: TRBD2

CDR3aa: CASSEYNRASGNTIYF
CDR3nt: TGTGCCAGCAGTGAATATAACCGGGCTTCTGGAAACACCATATATTTT
v_gene: TRBV3-1
abundance: NA
j_gene: TRBJ1-3
d_gene: NA

CDR3aa: CASSPFSEAGHGYTF
CDR3nt: TGTGCCAGCAGCCCGTTTTCCGAGGCAGGCCATGGCTACACCTTC
v_gene: TRBV5-4
abundance: many
j_gene: TRBJ1-2
d_gene: NA

CDR3aa: CASTTGDVTYEQYF
CDR3nt: TGTGCCAGCACGACAGGGGACGTCACCTACGAGCAGTACTTC
v_gene: TRBV2
abundance: many
j_gene: TRBJ2-7
d_gene: TRBD1

CDR3aa: CASSPSRHF
CDR3nt: TGCGCCAGCAGCCCCTCCAGGCATTTT
v_gene: TRBV5-1
abundance: few
j_gene: TRBJ1-5
d_gene: NA

CDR3aa: CASSWSGEAQYF
CDR3nt: TGTGCCAGCAGTTGGTCCGGCGAGGCCCAGTACTTC
v_gene: TRBV12-3/TRBV12-4
abundance: many
j_gene: TRBJ2-5
d_gene: NA

CDR3aa: CASSLGLAGVVTDTQYF
CDR3nt: TGTGCCAGCAGCCTGGGACTAGCGGGGGTAGTCACAGATACGCAGTATTTT
v_gene: TRBV5-4
abundance: NA
j_gene: TRBJ2-3
d_gene: TRBD2

CDR3aa: CSALRTSGSGLSEQFF
CDR3nt: TGCAGTGCTTTACGGACTAGCGGGAGTGGGTTGAGTGAGCAGTTCTTC
v_gene: TRBV20-1
abundance: many
j_gene: TRBJ2-1
d_gene: TRBD2

CDR3aa: CASTTTGNNSPLHF
CDR3nt: TGTGCCAGCACCACGACAGGGAATAATTCACCCCTCCACTTT
v_gene: TRBV9
abundance: NA
j_gene: TRBJ1-6
d_gene: TRBD1

CDR3aa: CASSLTRGRGEETQYF
CDR3nt: TGTGCCAGCAGCTTAACGAGGGGACGCGGCGAAGAGACCCAGTACTTC
v_gene: TRBV7-2
abundance: many
j_gene: TRBJ2-5
d_gene: NA

CDR3aa: CTSSLGRQGNTEAFF
CDR3nt: TGTACCAGCAGCTTAGGGAGGCAGGGCAACACTGAAGCTTTCTTT
v_gene: TRBV7-9
abundance: many
j_gene: TRBJ1-1
d_gene: NA